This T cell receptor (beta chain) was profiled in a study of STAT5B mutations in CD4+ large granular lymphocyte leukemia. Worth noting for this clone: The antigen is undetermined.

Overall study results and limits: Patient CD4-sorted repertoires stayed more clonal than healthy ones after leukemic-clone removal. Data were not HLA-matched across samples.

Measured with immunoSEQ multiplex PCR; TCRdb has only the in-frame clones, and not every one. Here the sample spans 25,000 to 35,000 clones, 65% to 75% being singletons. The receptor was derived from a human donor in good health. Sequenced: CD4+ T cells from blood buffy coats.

DNA for the CDR3: TGTGCCAGCAGTTCCCTCATTGGATGGCAGCACGGCTATGGCTACACCTTC. This codes for CASSSLIGWQHGYGYTF. The chain employs TRBV28 and TRBJ1-2; D not resolved. Trimming cost V 4 bases and J 4 bases, with 22 bases left between them. The germline V gene has CDR1 MDHEN and CDR2 SYDVKM. The CDR3 is 17 amino acids.